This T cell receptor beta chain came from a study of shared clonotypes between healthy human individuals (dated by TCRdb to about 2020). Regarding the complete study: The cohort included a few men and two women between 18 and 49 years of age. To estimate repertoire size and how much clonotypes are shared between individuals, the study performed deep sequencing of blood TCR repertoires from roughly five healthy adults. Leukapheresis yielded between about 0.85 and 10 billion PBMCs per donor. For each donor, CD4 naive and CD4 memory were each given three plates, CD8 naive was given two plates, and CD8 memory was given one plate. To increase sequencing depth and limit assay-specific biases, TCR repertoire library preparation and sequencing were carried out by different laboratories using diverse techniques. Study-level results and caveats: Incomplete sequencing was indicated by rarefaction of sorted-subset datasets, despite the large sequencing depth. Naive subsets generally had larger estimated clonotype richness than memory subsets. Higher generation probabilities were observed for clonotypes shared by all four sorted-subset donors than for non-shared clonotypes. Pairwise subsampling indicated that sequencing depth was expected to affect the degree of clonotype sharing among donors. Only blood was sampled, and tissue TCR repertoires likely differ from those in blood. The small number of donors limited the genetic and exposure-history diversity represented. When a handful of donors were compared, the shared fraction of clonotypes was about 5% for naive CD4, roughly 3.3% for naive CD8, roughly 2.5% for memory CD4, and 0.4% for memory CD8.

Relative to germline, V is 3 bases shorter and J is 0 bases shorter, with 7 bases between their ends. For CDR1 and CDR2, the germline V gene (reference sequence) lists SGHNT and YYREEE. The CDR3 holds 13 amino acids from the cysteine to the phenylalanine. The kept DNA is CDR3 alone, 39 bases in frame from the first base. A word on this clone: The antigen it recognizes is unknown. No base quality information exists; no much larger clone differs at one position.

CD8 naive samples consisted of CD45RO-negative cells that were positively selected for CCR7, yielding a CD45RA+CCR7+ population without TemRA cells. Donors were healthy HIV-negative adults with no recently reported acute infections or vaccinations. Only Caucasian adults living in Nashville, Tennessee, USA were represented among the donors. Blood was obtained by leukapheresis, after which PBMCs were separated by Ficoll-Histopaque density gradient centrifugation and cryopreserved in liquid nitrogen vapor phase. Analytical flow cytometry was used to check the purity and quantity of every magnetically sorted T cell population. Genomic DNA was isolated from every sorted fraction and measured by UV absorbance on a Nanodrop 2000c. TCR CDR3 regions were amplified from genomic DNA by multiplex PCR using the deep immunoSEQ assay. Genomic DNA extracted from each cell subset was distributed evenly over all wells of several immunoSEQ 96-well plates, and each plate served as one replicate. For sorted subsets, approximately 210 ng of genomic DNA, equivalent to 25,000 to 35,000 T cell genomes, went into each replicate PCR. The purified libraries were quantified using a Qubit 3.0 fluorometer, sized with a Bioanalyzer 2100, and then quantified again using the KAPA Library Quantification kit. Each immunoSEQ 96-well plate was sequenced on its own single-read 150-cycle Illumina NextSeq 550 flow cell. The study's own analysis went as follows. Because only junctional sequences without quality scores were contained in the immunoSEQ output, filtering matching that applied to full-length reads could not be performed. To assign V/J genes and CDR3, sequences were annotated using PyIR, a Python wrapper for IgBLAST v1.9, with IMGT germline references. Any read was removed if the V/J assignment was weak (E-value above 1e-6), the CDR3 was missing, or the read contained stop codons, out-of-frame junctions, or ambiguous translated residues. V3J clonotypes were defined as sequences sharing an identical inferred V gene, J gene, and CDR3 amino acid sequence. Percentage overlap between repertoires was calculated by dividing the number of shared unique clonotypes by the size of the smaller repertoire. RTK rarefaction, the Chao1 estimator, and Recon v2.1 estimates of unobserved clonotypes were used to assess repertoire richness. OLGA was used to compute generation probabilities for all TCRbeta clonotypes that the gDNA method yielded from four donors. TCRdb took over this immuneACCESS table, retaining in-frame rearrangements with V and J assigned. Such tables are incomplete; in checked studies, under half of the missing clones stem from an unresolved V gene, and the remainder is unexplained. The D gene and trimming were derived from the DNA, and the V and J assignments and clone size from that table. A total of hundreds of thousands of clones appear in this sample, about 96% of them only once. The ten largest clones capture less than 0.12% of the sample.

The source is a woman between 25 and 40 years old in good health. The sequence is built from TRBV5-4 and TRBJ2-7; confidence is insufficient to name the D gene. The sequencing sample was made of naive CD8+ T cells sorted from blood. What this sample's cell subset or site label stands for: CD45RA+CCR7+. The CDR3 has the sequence CASSSWSSYEQYF. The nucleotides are TGTGCCAGCAGCTCGTGGTCCTCCTACGAGCAGTACTTC.